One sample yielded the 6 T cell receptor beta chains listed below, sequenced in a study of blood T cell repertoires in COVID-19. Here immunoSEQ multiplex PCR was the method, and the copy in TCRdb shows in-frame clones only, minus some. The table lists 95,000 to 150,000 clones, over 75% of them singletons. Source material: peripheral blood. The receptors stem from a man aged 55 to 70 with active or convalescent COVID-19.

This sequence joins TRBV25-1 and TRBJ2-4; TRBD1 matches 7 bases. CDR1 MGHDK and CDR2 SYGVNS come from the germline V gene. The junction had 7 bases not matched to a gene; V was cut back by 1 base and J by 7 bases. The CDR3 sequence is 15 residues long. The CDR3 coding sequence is TGTGCCAGCAGTGAATGGACAGGCGCTGGGAACATTCAGTACTTC. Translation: CASSEWTGAGNIQYF.

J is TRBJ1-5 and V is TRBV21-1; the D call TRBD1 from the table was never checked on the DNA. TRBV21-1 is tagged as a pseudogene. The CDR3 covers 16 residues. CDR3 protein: CASTPRARGASQPQHF. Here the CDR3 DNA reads TGTGCCAGCACCCCGAGGGCCAGGGGAGCAAGTCAGCCCCAGCATTTT.

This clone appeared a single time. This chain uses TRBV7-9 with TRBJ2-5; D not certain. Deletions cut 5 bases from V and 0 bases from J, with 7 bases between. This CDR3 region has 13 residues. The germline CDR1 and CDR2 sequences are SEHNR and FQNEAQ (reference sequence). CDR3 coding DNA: TGTGCCAGCAGCGGGCCGTACCAAGAGACCCAGTACTTC. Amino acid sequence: CASSGPYQETQYF.

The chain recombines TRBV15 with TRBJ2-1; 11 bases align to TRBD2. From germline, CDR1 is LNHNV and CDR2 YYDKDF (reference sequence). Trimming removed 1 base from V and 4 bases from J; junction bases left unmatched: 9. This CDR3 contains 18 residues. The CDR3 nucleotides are TGTGCCACCAGCAGAGCGAATATGCGACTAGCGGGGTACAATGAGCAGTTCTTC. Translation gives CATSRANMRLAGYNEQFF.

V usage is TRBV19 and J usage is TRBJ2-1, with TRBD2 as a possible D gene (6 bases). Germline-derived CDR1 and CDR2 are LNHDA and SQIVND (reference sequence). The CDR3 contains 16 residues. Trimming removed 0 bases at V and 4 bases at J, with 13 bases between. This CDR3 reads CASSIDSSAVYNEQFF. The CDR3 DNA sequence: TGTGCCAGTAGTATAGATTCTAGCGCGGTATACAATGAGCAGTTCTTC.

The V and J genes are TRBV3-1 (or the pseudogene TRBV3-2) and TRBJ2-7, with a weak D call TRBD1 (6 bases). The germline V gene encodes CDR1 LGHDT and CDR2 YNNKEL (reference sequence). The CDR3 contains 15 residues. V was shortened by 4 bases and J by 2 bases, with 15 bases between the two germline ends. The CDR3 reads CASSPSERGTYEQYF. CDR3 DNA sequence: TGTGCCAGCAGCCCGTCGGAGAGGGGGACCTACGAGCAGTACTTC.